The entry below gives a single T cell receptor beta chain sequence along with its context. What it binds is not known. The CDR3 contains 13 residues. Per the germline V gene, CDR1 is SGHRS and CDR2 is YFSETQ. With 2 bases removed from V and 4 bases from J, the gap between germline ends came to 9 bases. Before sequencing took place, the ViraFEST assay used viral peptide pools to expand antigen-specific CD4+ T cells. Upon completion of around 9 days in culture, CD4+ T cells were isolated. All participants had two doses of either the BNT162b2 or mRNA-1273 vaccine. People in the vaccine group had not been infected with SARS-CoV-2 before, and their nucleocapsid antibodies were negative. With roughly 9.1 ug/ml peptides and about 9.5 IU/ml IL-2, a few million PBMC per well were cultured. The data were obtained in a study of vaccination effects on CD4 cells after COVID-19. Using immunoSEQ multiplex PCR, the repertoire was profiled, and TCRdb retains in-frame clones only, with some absent. The data show about 60,000 clones, 75% to 85% seen once.

The chain uses TRBV5-1 and TRBJ1-2; no firm D call. Here the sequenced sample was CD4+ T cells from PBMCs cultured with HCoV-OC43 spike peptides, taken after COVID-19 vaccination. As to subset: HCoV-OC43 spike overlapping peptide pool stimulation. The sequence came from a human donor who received a COVID-19 vaccine. The CDR3 protein is CASSFDIVYGYTF. The CDR3 coding sequence is TGCGCCAGCAGCTTTGACATTGTCTATGGCTACACCTTC.